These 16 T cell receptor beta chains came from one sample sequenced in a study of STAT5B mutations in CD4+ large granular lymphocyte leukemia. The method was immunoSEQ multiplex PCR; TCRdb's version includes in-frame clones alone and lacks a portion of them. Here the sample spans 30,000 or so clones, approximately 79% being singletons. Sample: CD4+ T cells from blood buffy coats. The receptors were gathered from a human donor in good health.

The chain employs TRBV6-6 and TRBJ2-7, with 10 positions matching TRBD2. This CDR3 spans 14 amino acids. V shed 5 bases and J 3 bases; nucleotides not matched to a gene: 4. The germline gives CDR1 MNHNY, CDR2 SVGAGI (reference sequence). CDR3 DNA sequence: TGTGCCAGCAGTCCTAGCGGGAGAGGCTACGAGCAGTACTTC. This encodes CASSPSGRGYEQYF.

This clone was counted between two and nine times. In DNA form, the CDR3 reads TGTGCCAGTAGTAGTCCGGGACAGTCCTATGGCTACACCTTC. Protein: CASSSPGQSYGYTF. The genes are TRBV19 and TRBJ1-2, with 7 positions matching TRBD1. CDR1 and CDR2 (germline): LNHDA, SQIVND (reference sequence). V was clipped by 4 bases and J by 4 bases; unmatched bases: 6. The CDR3 runs 14 residues.

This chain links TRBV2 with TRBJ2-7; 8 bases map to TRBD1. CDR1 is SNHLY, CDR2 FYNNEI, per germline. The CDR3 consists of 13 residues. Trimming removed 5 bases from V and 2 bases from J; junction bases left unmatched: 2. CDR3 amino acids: CASSSDRAYEQYF. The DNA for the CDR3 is TGTGCCAGCAGTTCGGACAGGGCCTACGAGCAGTACTTC.

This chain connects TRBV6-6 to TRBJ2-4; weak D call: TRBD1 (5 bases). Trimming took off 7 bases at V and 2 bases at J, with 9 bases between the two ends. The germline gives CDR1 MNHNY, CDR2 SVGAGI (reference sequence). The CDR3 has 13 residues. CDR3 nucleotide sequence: TGTGCCAGCACTGGGGCGACCAAAAACATTCAGTACTTC. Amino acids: CASTGATKNIQYF.

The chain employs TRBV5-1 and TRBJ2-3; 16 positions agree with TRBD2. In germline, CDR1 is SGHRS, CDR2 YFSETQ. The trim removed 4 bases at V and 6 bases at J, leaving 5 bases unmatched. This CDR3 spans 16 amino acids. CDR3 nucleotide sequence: TGCGCCAGCAGCCCGGGACTAGCGGGGGGGCGGGATACGCAGTATTTT. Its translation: CASSPGLAGGRDTQYF.

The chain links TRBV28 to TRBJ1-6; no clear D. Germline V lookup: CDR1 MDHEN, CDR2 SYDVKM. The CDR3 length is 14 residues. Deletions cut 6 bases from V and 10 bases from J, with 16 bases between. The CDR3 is CASRAPGVGSPLHF. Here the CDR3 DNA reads TGTGCCAGCAGGGCCCCGGGAGTAGGATCACCCCTCCACTTT.

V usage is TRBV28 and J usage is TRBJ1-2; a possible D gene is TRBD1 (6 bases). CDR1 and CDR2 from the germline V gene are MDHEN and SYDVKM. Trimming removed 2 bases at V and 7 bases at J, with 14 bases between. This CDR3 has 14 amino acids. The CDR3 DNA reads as TGTGCCAGCAGTTTAAATTTGGGGGCGAGTGGCTACACCTTC. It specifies CASSLNLGASGYTF.

The CDR3 coding sequence is TGCGCCAGCAGCCAAGGGGGACAGGGGATAGGGCCCCAGCATTTT. As protein: CASSQGGQGIGPQHF. The V and J genes are TRBV4-1 and TRBJ1-5; 10 bases match TRBD1. The germline V gene encodes CDR1 MGHRA and CDR2 YSYEKL. This CDR3 contains 15 residues. With V trimmed by 1 base and J by 9 bases, 6 bases remained unmatched.

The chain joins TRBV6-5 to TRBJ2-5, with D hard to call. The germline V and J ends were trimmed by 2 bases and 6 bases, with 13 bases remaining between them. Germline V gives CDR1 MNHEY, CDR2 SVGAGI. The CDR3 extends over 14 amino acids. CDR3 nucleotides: TGTGCCAGCAGTTACGGGCAGCAATTACAGACCCAGTACTTC. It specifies CASSYGQQLQTQYF.

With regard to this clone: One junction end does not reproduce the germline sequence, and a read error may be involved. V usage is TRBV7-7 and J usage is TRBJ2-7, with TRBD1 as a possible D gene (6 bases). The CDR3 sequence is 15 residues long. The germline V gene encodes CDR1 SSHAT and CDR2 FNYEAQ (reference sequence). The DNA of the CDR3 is TGTGCTAGCAGCTTTGACGTTGGGGGCGGGTACGAGCAGTACTTC. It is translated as CASSFDVGGGYEQYF.

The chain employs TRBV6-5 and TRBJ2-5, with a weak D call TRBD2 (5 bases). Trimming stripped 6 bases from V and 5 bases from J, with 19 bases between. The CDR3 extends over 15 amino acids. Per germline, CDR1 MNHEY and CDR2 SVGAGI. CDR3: CASRRGLAVSETQYF. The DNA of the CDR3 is TGTGCCAGCAGGCGAGGTCTAGCCGTTTCTGAGACCCAGTACTTC.

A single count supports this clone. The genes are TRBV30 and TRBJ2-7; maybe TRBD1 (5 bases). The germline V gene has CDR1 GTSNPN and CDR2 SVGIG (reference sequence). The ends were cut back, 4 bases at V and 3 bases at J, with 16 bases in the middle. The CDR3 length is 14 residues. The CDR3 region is CAWTSAVGVYEQYF. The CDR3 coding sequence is TGTGCCTGGACTTCCGCGGTAGGGGTCTACGAGCAGTACTTC. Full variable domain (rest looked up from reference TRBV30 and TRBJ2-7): SQTIHQWPATLVQPVGSPLSLECTVEGTSNPNLYWYRQAAGRGLQLLFYSVGIGQISSEVPQNLSASRPQDRQFILSSKKLLLSDSGFYLCAWTSAVGVYEQYFGPGTRLTVT.

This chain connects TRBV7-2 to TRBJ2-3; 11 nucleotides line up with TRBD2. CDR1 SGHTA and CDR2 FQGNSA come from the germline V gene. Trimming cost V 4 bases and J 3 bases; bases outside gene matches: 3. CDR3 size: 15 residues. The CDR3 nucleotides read TGTGCCAGCAGCTCCTCTAGCGGGAGGACAGATACGCAGTATTTT. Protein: CASSSSSGRTDTQYF.

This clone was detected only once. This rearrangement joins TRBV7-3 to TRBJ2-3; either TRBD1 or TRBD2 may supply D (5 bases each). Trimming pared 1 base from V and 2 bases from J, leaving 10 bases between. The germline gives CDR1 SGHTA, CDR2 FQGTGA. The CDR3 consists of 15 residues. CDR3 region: CASSLIGTDTDTQYF. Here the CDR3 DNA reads TGTGCCAGCAGCTTAATAGGGACGGACACAGATACGCAGTATTTT.

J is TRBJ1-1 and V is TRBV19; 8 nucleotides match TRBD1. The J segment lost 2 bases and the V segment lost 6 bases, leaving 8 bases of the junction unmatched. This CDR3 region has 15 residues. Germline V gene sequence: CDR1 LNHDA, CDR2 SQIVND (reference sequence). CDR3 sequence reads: CASRIGTGVNTEAFF. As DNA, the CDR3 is TGTGCCAGTAGGATCGGGACAGGTGTTAACACTGAAGCTTTCTTT.

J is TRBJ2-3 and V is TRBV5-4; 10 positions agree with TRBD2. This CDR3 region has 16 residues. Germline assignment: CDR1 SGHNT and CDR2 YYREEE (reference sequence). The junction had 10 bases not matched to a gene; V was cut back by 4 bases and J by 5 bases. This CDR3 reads CASSLGGSGRRDTQYF. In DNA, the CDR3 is TGTGCCAGCAGCCTGGGTGGTAGCGGGAGGAGAGATACGCAGTATTTT.